Reported below is one T cell receptor beta chain. This specimen belongs to a study of blood T cell repertoires in COVID-19. Background on the study: Both acute and convalescent COVID-19 samples were obtained from the United States, Italy and Spain. PBMCs, B-cell-depleted T cells, or T cells provided the cDNA or gDNA that made up the material.

Source study methods: Nucleated cell number was recorded as an estimate derived from reference gene primer amplification. Produced via immunoSEQ multiplex PCR; TCRdb's table is partial and in-frame only. V and J calls and clone size are given by that table; D and trimming were obtained from the DNA. The table shows under 150,000 clones, with about 80% occurring only once. Germline loops: CDR1 SGHTA, CDR2 FQGNSA. With V trimmed by 3 bases and J by 5 bases, 5 bases remained unmatched. This CDR3 comprises 15 residues. Sequencing was done on a sample of peripheral blood. The rearrangement joins TRBV7-2 to TRBJ1-2; 11 bases fit TRBD1. The sequence was collected from a man aged 35-49 years with active or convalescent COVID-19. The CDR3 sequence: CASSLGQGGQYGYTF. The DNA for the CDR3 is TGTGCCAGCAGCTTGGGACAGGGGGGCCAATATGGCTACACCTTC.